The next 26 T cell receptor beta chains were all read from a single sample in a study of PD-1 blockade in classical Hodgkin lymphoma. Data came from immunoSEQ multiplex PCR; TCRdb stores just in-frame clones and leaves some out. The sample lists nearly 55,000 clones; roughly 80% were seen once. Each patient's relapse followed autologous stem cell transplantation, and brentuximab vedotin exposure varied. The source was peripheral blood mononuclear cells (PBMCs), collected at baseline. The receptors originated from a human donor with classical Hodgkin lymphoma.

The chain carries TRBV5-8 and TRBJ1-1; TRBD1 matches 7 bases. Germline V gene sequence: CDR1 SGHTS, CDR2 YDEGEE. V gave up 1 base and J gave up 5 bases; unmatched junction bases: 2. CDR3 length: 13 residues. CDR3 in DNA: TGTGCCAGCAGCTTGAACAGGGGTACTGAAGCTTTCTTT. It specifies CASSLNRGTEAFF.

The chain couples TRBV5-1 to TRBJ2-5; tentative D call: TRBD1 (6 bases). CDR3 length equals 15 residues. Germline-derived CDR1 and CDR2 are SGHRS and YFSETQ. The V end was cut by 4 bases, the J end by 0 bases, with 13 bases between. The CDR3: CASSNSGQHQETQYF. The CDR3 nucleotides are TGCGCCAGCAGCAACAGCGGACAGCACCAAGAGACCCAGTACTTC.

This clone was seen a single time. This chain links TRBV2 with TRBJ1-5; 9 bases agree with TRBD1. V lost 6 bases, J lost 6 bases, and 6 bases stayed unmatched. This CDR3 is built from 14 residues. The germline V gene encodes CDR1 SNHLY and CDR2 FYNNEI. CDR3 residues: CASRQEQGAQPQHF. The DNA of the CDR3 is TGTGCCAGCAGGCAAGAACAGGGGGCTCAGCCCCAGCATTTT.

The chain couples TRBV7-9 to TRBJ1-2; D not certain. V lost 2 bases, J lost 8 bases, and 9 bases lay in between. CDR3 size: 12 residues. Germline V CDR1 and CDR2: SEHNR, FQNEAQ (reference sequence). The chain's CDR3 is CASSLLGGGYTF. The CDR3 DNA reads TGTGCCAGCAGCTTACTAGGAGGCGGCTACACCTTC.

J is TRBJ1-5 and V is TRBV19, with TRBD1 identical over 7 bases. Germline V CDR1 and CDR2: LNHDA, SQIVND (reference sequence). CDR3 length: 17 residues. J was trimmed by 4 bases and V by 5 bases; bases with no gene match: 14. CDR3 DNA sequence: TGTGCCAGTAGTGACAGGGTAATTGATCGAACTAATCAGCCCCAGCATTTT. Residues: CASSDRVIDRTNQPQHF. Combining the CDR3 with reference TRBV19 and TRBJ1-5 gives the whole variable domain DGGITQSPKYLFRKEGQNVTLSCEQNLNHDAMYWYRQDPGQGLRLIYYSQIVNDFQKGDIAEGYSVSREKKESFPLTVTSAQKNPTAFYLCASSDRVIDRTNQPQHFGDGTRLSIL.

V usage is TRBV29-1 and J usage is TRBJ2-5, with TRBD1 matching 7 bases. Trimming at V came to 0 bases and at J to 13 bases, leaving 14 bases not matched to a gene. Germline assignment: CDR1 SQVTM and CDR2 ANQGSEA. This CDR3 is built from 14 residues. For the CDR3, the DNA is TGCAGCGTTGAAGATATAAGACAGGGACATTTAGCGTACTTC. This codes for CSVEDIRQGHLAYF.

V and J are TRBV7-9 and TRBJ2-1; 11 bases match TRBD2. V gave up 5 bases and J gave up 3 bases; unmatched junction bases: 6. This CDR3 is built from 16 residues. Germline CDR1 and CDR2: SEHNR and FQNEAQ (reference sequence). CDR3 coding DNA: TGTGCCAGCAGCAAAACGGGACTAGCGGACTACAATGAGCAGTTCTTC. Its protein is CASSKTGLADYNEQFF.

This clone was recorded once. This chain connects TRBV9 to TRBJ1-2, with 10 bases fitting TRBD1. The ends lost 3 bases at V and 4 bases at J; junction bases unmatched: 15. Germline CDR1 is SGDLS and CDR2 is YYNGEE. There are 18 residues in the CDR3. CDR3 sequence reads: CASSEGGDRGRGVYGYTF. In DNA, the CDR3 is TGTGCCAGCAGCGAGGGAGGGGACAGGGGACGTGGGGTCTATGGCTACACCTTC.

The chain carries TRBV7-8 and TRBJ2-1; D unresolved. V was shortened by 1 base and J by 7 bases, with 8 bases between the two germline ends. The CDR3 is made up of 13 amino acids. Germline V gives CDR1 SGHVS, CDR2 FQNEAQ. CDR3 in DNA: TGTGCCAGCAGCTTAGGAGACCTAAATGAGCAGTTCTTC. Its protein is CASSLGDLNEQFF.

The chain links TRBV7-2 to TRBJ2-7; D assignment may be TRBD1 or TRBD2 (6 bases each). Trimming stripped 1 base from V and 1 base from J, with 11 bases between. Germline CDR1 is SGHTA and CDR2 is FQGNSA. This CDR3 contains 15 residues. CDR3 in amino acids: CASSLEGGRSYEQYF. CDR3 DNA: TGTGCCAGCAGCTTAGAGGGGGGAAGGTCCTACGAGCAGTACTTC.

Of note for this clone: Germline and junction disagree at one end, which may indicate a read error. The V gene is TRBV7-7, the J gene TRBJ1-1, with D possibly TRBD1 on 5 matching bases. The CDR3 contains 13 residues. Germline CDR1 SSHAT, CDR2 FNYEAQ (reference sequence). The CDR3 region has the DNA TGTGCTAGCAGCTCACAGGTTAACACTGAAGCTTTCTTT. This translates into CASSSQVNTEAFF.

This chain links TRBV18 with TRBJ2-1, with 7 bases lining up with TRBD2. CDR1 is KGHSH and CDR2 is LQKENI in the germline V gene. V was pared by 0 bases and J by 7 bases, with 9 bases of the junction left unmatched. The CDR3 has 16 residues. The chain's CDR3 is CASSPPGLAAWNEQFF. CDR3 coding DNA: TGTGCCAGCTCACCACCGGGGCTAGCGGCATGGAATGAGCAGTTCTTC.

This rearrangement joins TRBV28 to TRBJ2-3; no definite D call. Germline V gene data show CDR1 as MDHEN and CDR2 as SYDVKM. The CDR3 is made up of 12 amino acids. The ends were cut back, 11 bases at V and 1 base at J, with 10 bases in the middle. CDR3 sequence reads: CAHNKGTDTQYF. Here the CDR3 DNA reads TGTGCCCATAATAAAGGCACAGATACGCAGTATTTT.

The chain combines TRBV7-2 with TRBJ2-7; unclear D gene. This CDR3 has 12 amino acids. In germline, CDR1 is SGHTA, CDR2 FQGNSA. V shed 2 bases and J shed 12 bases, with 14 bases lying between them. The CDR3 DNA reads as TGTGCCAGCAGCTTACGGACGGCCCCGGCGTACTTC. Its protein product is CASSLRTAPAYF.

This clone has a handful of counts. The chain links TRBV6-6 to TRBJ1-1; 8 nucleotides match TRBD1. This CDR3 has 16 amino acids. Trimming took 5 bases from V and 3 from J; bases not matched to a gene: 11. The V gene's germline CDR1 is MNHNY and CDR2 SVGAGI (reference sequence). The CDR3 sequence is CASSKGQGLSYTEAFF. The CDR3 bases are TGTGCCAGCAGTAAAGGACAGGGTCTATCTTACACTGAAGCTTTCTTT.

The gene calls are TRBV7-3 and TRBJ1-2, with 7 bases aligning to TRBD1. J was trimmed by 6 bases and V by 1 base; bases with no gene match: 8. CDR3 length: 15 amino acids. Per germline, CDR1 SGHTA and CDR2 FQGTGA. The CDR3, as DNA: TGTGCCAGCAGCTTAATGGGACAGAGTAGGGATGGCTACACCTTC. Its protein product is CASSLMGQSRDGYTF. Using reference TRBV7-3 and TRBJ1-2 for the parts outside the CDR3, the full variable domain is GAGVSQTPSNKVTEKGKYVELRCDPISGHTALYWYRQSLGQGPEFLIYFQGTGAADDSGLPNDRFFAVRPEGSVSTLKIQRTERGDSAVYLCASSLMGQSRDGYTFGSGTRLTVV.

Remarks on this clone: Other DNA sequences in the same sample also yield this CDR3. This chain links TRBV9 with TRBJ1-4; the match to TRBD1 covers 7 bases. V lost 3 bases and J lost 5; bases outside the gene matches: 4. This CDR3 region has 14 residues. Germline V gives CDR1 SGDLS, CDR2 YYNGEE. CDR3 nucleotides: TGTGCCAGCAGCGCGAGGGGGCCGAATGAAAAACTGTTTTTT. Its translation: CASSARGPNEKLFF.

The chain carries TRBV19 and TRBJ1-2; the match to TRBD1 covers 7 bases. The CDR3 totals 18 residues. Germline V gene sequence: CDR1 LNHDA, CDR2 SQIVND (reference sequence). V was clipped by 5 bases and J by 1 base; unmatched bases: 16. The CDR3 DNA reads TGTGCCAGTAGTTTCCCGACAGGGACCCTCTTAAGTAACTATGGCTACACCTTC. This gives the protein CASSFPTGTLLSNYGYTF.

This clone was seen just once. CDR3 sequence: CASSFQLHEQFF. The CDR3, as DNA: TGTGCCAGCAGCTTCCAGTTACATGAGCAGTTCTTC. The J gene is TRBJ2-1, the V gene TRBV7-9; D uncertain. V was shortened by 3 bases and J by 8 bases, with 8 bases between the two germline ends. This CDR3 is built from 12 residues. Germline V gene sequence: CDR1 SEHNR, CDR2 FQNEAQ (reference sequence). Full variable domain (missing parts from reference TRBV7-9 and TRBJ2-1): DTGVSQNPRHKITKRGQNVTFRCDPISEHNRLYWYRQTLGQGPEFLTYFQNEAQLEKSRLLSDRFSAERPKGSFSTLEIQRTEQGDSAMYLCASSFQLHEQFFGPGTRLTVL.

CDR3 in amino acids: CATSRAGETQYF. CDR3 in DNA: TGTGCCACCAGCAGAGCGGGCGAGACCCAGTACTTC. This chain connects TRBV15 to TRBJ2-5; D uncertain. CDR1 and CDR2 from the germline V gene are LNHNV and YYDKDF (reference sequence). Trimming took off 1 base at V and 5 bases at J, with 5 bases between the two ends. The CDR3 extends over 12 amino acids.

This chain uses TRBV10-1 with TRBJ2-5; 7 bases fit TRBD1. V lost 5 bases to trimming and J lost 4 bases; unmatched junction nucleotides: 4. The CDR3 is 13 amino acids. Germline CDR1 and CDR2: WNHNN and SYGVQD (reference sequence). CDR3: CASSQGVRETQYF. DNA for the CDR3: TGCGCCAGCAGTCAGGGGGTTCGAGAGACCCAGTACTTC.

The rearrangement links TRBV6-5 to TRBJ1-2; the D is unclear. This CDR3 is 15 amino acids long. The germline gives CDR1 MNHEY, CDR2 SVGAGI. V lost 5 bases to trimming and J lost 4 bases, with 17 bases between them. The CDR3 coding sequence is TGTGCCAGCAGTCCCGGGCCACTCAGCGGCTATGGCTACACCTTC. As protein: CASSPGPLSGYGYTF.

In its sample, this clone was seen a few times. The chain couples TRBV12-5 to TRBJ1-1; D gene ambiguous. This CDR3 contains 14 residues. The germline V gene encodes CDR1 LGHNT and CDR2 FRNRAP. Trimming took 3 bases from V and 7 from J, leaving 15 bases between them. DNA for the CDR3: TGTGCTAGTGGTTTTTCCACAGTACGGGGTGAAGCTTTCTTT. It encodes CASGFSTVRGEAFF.

In its sample, this clone was seen once. The chain joins TRBV6-6 to TRBJ2-7; perhaps TRBD2 as D (5 bases). The germline V and J ends were trimmed by 0 bases and 4 bases, with 7 bases remaining between them. Germline CDR1 and CDR2: MNHNY and SVGAGI (reference sequence). This CDR3 has 13 amino acids. Here the CDR3 reads CASSYSGRYEQYV. CDR3 DNA: TGTGCCAGCAGTTACTCGGGGAGATACGAGCAGTACGTC.

The V call is TRBV6-1, the J call TRBJ2-1; the D is unclear. The V end was cut by 6 bases, the J end by 10 bases, with 7 bases between. This CDR3 is 10 amino acids long. Germline V gene data show CDR1 as MNHNS and CDR2 as SASEGT. The CDR3 DNA reads as TGTGCCAGCAGCCGTGAAGAGCAGTTCTTC. Translation gives CASSREEQFF.

The genes are TRBV30 and TRBJ1-3; D remains ambiguous. Deletions cut 5 bases from V and 4 bases from J, with 9 bases between. CDR1 is GTSNPN and CDR2 is SVGIG in the germline V gene (reference sequence). The CDR3 is 12 amino acids. The CDR3 nucleotides are TGTGCCTGGCTCCATGCCGGAAACACCATATATTTT. Translation gives CAWLHAGNTIYF.